The 14 T cell receptor beta chains given below trace back to one sample, sequenced in a study of T cells in severe cutaneous drug reactions. Carbamazepine had induced Stevens-Johnson syndrome or toxic epidermal necrolysis in the sequenced donors. TCR subtype-specific primers in iRepertoire multiplex PCR prepared libraries for bulk and single-cell sequencing. From the multiplex PCR reads, TCRdb lists one entry per CDR3 protein and no DNA. Listed are more than 6,500 distinct CDR3 sequences; approximately 31% falls within the top ten. Sequencing was done on a sample of cells from a skin blister. The origin of the receptors is a human donor with toxic epidermal necrolysis, a severe cutaneous drug reaction.

V is TRBV28 and J is TRBJ2-3; TCRdb returns TRBD1, unconfirmable since there is no DNA. The CDR3 consists of 15 residues. Germline loops: CDR1 MDHEN, CDR2 SYDVKM. The CDR3: CASSSGQTAADTQYF.

V is TRBV19 and J is TRBJ1-1. From germline, CDR1 is LNHDA and CDR2 SQIVND (reference sequence). This CDR3 is 13 amino acids long. The CDR3 reads CASSITPFTEAFF.

V usage is TRBV2 and J usage is TRBJ2-5. The CDR3 extends over 14 amino acids. Per the germline V gene, CDR1 is SNHLY and CDR2 is FYNNEI. The CDR3 here is CASSDFRQDGTQYF.

Judged by frequency, this clonotype is medium-sized (0.01 to 0.1%). V and J are TRBV28 and TRBJ2-1; TCRdb selects TRBD2, and the lack of DNA leaves this call unchecked. The CDR3 loop spans 16 amino acids. Germline CDR1 and CDR2: MDHEN and SYDVKM. CDR3 sequence: CASSLGGWLAGVEQFF. Full variable domain (missing parts from reference TRBV28 and TRBJ2-1): DVKVTQSSRYLVKRTGEKVFLECVQDMDHENMFWYRQDPGLGLRLIYFSYDVKMKEKGDIPEGYSVSREKKERFSLILESASTNQTSMYLCASSLGGWLAGVEQFFGPGTRLTVL.

The J gene is TRBJ2-7, the V gene TRBV7-2; no DNA is available, so the TRBD1 call from TCRdb remains unchecked. CDR1 and CDR2 (germline): SGHTA, FQGNSA. CDR3 length: 15 residues. CDR3 sequence: CASSLIGQGAYEQYF. Full variable domain (outside the CDR3, taken from reference TRBV7-2 and TRBJ2-7): GAGVSQSPSNKVTEKGKDVELRCDPISGHTALYWYRQSLGQGLEFLIYFQGNSAPDKSGLPSDRFSAERTGGSVSTLTIQRTQQEDSAVYLCASSLIGQGAYEQYFGPGTRLTVT.

The J gene is TRBJ1-3, the V gene TRBV27; the D gene TCRdb calls, TRBD1, cannot be checked with no DNA. CDR1 is MNHEY, CDR2 SMNVEV, per germline (reference sequence). This CDR3 is built from 15 residues. The CDR3 sequence: CASSADMSSGNTIYF.

V and J are TRBV29-1 and TRBJ1-2; TCRdb's D gene call, TRBD1, goes unchecked for lack of DNA. There are 12 residues in the CDR3. CDR1 and CDR2 (germline): SQVTM, ANQGSEA. CDR3 in amino acids: CTIVGGADGYTF.

The CDR3 protein is CASSATWQETQYF. The chain carries TRBV7-2 and TRBJ2-5. Looked up from germline, CDR1 is SGHTA and CDR2 is FQGNSA. The CDR3 is 13 residues long.

Frequency places this clonotype as medium-sized. The chain recombines TRBV5-4 with TRBJ2-3; the TCRdb call, TRBD2, lacks DNA for checking. CDR1 is SGHNT and CDR2 is YYREEE in the germline V gene (reference sequence). The CDR3 is 17 residues long. CDR3 residues: CASSLVIAGAYTDTQYF.

J is TRBJ2-3 and V is TRBV29-1; TCRdb's D call, TRBD1, is unchecked because there is no DNA. CDR1 is SQVTM and CDR2 is ANQGSEA in the germline V gene. This CDR3 region has 12 residues. CDR3 region: CSATPGADTQYF.

This chain joins TRBV5-1 and TRBJ2-1. The CDR3 length is 15 residues. Per the germline V gene, CDR1 is SGHRS and CDR2 is YFSETQ. This CDR3 reads CASSLASGLNNEQFF.

The chain couples TRBV6-1 to TRBJ2-1. Per the germline V gene, CDR1 is MNHNS and CDR2 is SASEGT. The CDR3 is 14 residues long. The CDR3 sequence is CASRSGDSYNEQFF.

This chain's CDR3 is CASSLLQGANGELFF. The chain is built from TRBV27 and TRBJ2-2; absent DNA, TCRdb's TRBD1 call cannot be checked. Looked up from germline, CDR1 is MNHEY and CDR2 is SMNVEV (reference sequence). The CDR3 length is 15 residues.

CDR3 sequence reads: CASSFGLTTYNEQFF. This chain uses TRBV28 with TRBJ2-1. Germline assignment: CDR1 MDHEN and CDR2 SYDVKM. This CDR3 comprises 15 residues.